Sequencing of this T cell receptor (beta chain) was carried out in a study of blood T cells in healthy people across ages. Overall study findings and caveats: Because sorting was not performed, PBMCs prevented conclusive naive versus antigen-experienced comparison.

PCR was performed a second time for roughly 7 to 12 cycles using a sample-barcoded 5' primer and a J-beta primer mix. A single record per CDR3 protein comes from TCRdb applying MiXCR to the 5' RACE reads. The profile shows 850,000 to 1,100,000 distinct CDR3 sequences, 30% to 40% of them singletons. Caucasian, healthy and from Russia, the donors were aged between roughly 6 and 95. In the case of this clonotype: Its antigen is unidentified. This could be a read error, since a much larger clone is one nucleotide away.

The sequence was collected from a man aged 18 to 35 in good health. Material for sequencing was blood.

The CDR3 spells CASSLEAFEQYF. CDR3 sequence (DNA): TGTGCCAGCAGCTTAGAAGCCTTCGAGCAGTACTTC. This chain connects TRBV7-9 to TRBJ2-5; D is uncertain. The J call may be wrong; the DNA end is better matched by TRBJ2-7. Germline CDR1 reads SEHNR; CDR2 reads FQNEAQ (reference sequence). This CDR3 comprises 12 residues.